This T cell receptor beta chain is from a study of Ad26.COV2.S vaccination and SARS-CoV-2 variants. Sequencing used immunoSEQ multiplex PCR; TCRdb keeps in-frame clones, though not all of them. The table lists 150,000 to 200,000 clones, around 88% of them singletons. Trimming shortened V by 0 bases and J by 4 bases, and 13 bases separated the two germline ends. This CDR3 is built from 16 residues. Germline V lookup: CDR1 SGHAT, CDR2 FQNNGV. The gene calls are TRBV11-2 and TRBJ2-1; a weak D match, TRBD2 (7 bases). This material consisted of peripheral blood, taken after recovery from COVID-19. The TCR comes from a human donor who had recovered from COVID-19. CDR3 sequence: CASSLDPRGAYNEQFF. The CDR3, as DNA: TGTGCCAGCAGCTTAGACCCCCGGGGGGCATACAATGAGCAGTTCTTC.